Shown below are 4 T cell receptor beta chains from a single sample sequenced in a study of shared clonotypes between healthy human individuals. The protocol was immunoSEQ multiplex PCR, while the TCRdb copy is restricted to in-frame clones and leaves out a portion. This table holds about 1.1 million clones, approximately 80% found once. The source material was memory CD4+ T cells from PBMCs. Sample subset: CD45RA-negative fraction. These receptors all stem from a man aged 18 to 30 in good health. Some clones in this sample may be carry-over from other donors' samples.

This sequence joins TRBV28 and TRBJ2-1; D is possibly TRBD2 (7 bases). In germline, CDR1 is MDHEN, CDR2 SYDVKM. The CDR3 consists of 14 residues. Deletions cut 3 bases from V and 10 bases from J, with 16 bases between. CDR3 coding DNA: TGTGCCAGCAGTTTGGGAGGGGGGACCATGGAGCAGTTCTTC. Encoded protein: CASSLGGGTMEQFF. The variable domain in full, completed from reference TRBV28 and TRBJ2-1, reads DVKVTQSSRYLVKRTGEKVFLECVQDMDHENMFWYRQDPGLGLRLIYFSYDVKMKEKGDIPEGYSVSREKKERFSLILESASTNQTSMYLCASSLGGGTMEQFFGPGTRLTVL.

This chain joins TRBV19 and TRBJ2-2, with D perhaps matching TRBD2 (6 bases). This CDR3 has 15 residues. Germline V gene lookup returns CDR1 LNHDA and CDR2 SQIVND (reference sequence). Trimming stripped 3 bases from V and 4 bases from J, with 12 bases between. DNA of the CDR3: TGTGCCAGTAGTATGGACTATACCATCACCGGGGAGCTGTTTTTT. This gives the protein CASSMDYTITGELFF.

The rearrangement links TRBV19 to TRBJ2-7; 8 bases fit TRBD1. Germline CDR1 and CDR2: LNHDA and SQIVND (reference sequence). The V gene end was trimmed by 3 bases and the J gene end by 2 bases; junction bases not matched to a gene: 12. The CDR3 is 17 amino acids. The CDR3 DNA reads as TGTGCCAGTAGTATTATAGGTCATGGGACAGGAGCCTACGAGCAGTACTTC. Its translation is CASSIIGHGTGAYEQYF.

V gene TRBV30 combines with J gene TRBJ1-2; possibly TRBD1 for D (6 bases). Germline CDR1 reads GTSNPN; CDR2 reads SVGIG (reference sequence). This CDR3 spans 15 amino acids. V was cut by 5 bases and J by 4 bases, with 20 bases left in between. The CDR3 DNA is TGTGCCTGGTGCTCGAACCCTTGGACAGCCTATGGCTACACCTTC. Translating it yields CAWCSNPWTAYGYTF. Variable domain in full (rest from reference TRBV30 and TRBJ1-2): SQTIHQWPATLVQPVGSPLSLECTVEGTSNPNLYWYRQAAGRGLQLLFYSVGIGQISSEVPQNLSASRPQDRQFILSSKKLLLSDSGFYLCAWCSNPWTAYGYTFGSGTRLTVV.